This entry lists 11 T cell receptor beta chains sequenced from one sample in a study of cytomegalovirus exposure and HLA in healthy donors (dated by TCRdb to about 2017). The library relied on the immunoSEQ multiplex PCR assay. Sourced from immuneACCESS, this table was stored by TCRdb with only in-frame sequences that have V and J called. A share of the clones is absent; for the studies checked, an unresolved V gene accounts for under half, and the remainder has no known explanation. Across this sample there are about 56,000 clones, with approximately 89% seen only once. Of the sample, roughly 14% is held by the ten largest clones. The sample comprised PBMCs. Receptors originate from a woman younger than 30 in good health and CMV-seronegative.

The chain joins TRBV6-1 to TRBJ2-7; 8 bases align to TRBD1. This CDR3 comprises 13 residues. The germline gives CDR1 MNHNS, CDR2 SASEGT. With 2 bases clipped from V and 8 bases from J, the junction kept 5 bases outside the gene matches. Here the CDR3 reads CASSEIQGAQQYF. The CDR3 nucleotides are TGTGCCAGCAGTGAAATTCAGGGGGCCCAGCAGTACTTC.

This clone was counted a single time. This chain links TRBV9 with TRBJ1-2; D may be TRBD1 (5 bases). V lost 4 bases and J lost 7, with 17 bases in between. This CDR3 is 14 amino acids long. Germline CDR1 and CDR2: SGDLS and YYNGEE. The DNA of the CDR3 is TGTGCCAGCAGCAACACGGGGGGTCTCTCTGGCTACACCTTC. It yields the protein CASSNTGGLSGYTF.

This chain uses TRBV7-8 with TRBJ1-5; 9 bases are shared with TRBD1. CDR1 and CDR2 from the germline V gene are SGHVS and FQNEAQ. The CDR3 length is 16 residues. Trimming removed 1 base from V and 2 bases from J; junction bases left unmatched: 3. The CDR3, as DNA: TGTGCCAGCAGCTTAGGGGGACAGGGAGGCAATCAGCCCCAGCATTTT. This sequence encodes CASSLGGQGGNQPQHF.

The rearrangement links TRBV19 to TRBJ1-3; the D gene is possibly TRBD1 (5 bases). This CDR3 has 16 residues. The germline gives CDR1 LNHDA, CDR2 SQIVND (reference sequence). V was cut by 3 bases and J by 0 bases, with 12 bases left in between. CDR3 nucleotides: TGTGCCAGTAGTATTCAACAGGCCGTCTCTGGAAACACCATATATTTT. Translated, it gives CASSIQQAVSGNTIYF.

The chain joins TRBV30 to TRBJ1-4, with 7 bases matching TRBD1. Germline lookup yields CDR1 GTSNPN and CDR2 SVGIG (reference sequence). The CDR3 is 14 amino acids. The trim removed 2 bases at V and 5 bases at J, leaving 5 bases unmatched. CDR3 sequence reads: CAWSLGGRNEKLFF. CDR3 sequence (DNA): TGTGCCTGGAGTCTAGGGGGCAGGAATGAAAAACTGTTTTTT.

The chain joins TRBV7-9 to TRBJ1-2; 9 bases fit TRBD1. The V segment lost 2 bases and the J segment 6 bases; nucleotides outside the gene matches: 4. CDR3 length equals 14 residues. Germline V gene lookup returns CDR1 SEHNR and CDR2 FQNEAQ (reference sequence). The CDR3, as DNA: TGTGCCAGCAGCTTAACCGGGACAGGGAATGGCTACACCTTC. Protein product: CASSLTGTGNGYTF.

The rearrangement uses TRBV5-4 and TRBJ2-3; unclear D gene. Germline CDR1 SGHNT, CDR2 YYREEE (reference sequence). This CDR3 region has 15 residues. The V end was cut by 1 base, the J end by 0 bases, with 9 bases between. The CDR3 sequence: CASSLRATSTDTQYF. DNA of the CDR3: TGTGCCAGCAGCTTGAGAGCGACCAGCACAGATACGCAGTATTTT.

The V gene is TRBV6-4, the J gene TRBJ2-3; 8 nucleotides agree with TRBD2. V lost 3 bases and J lost 0; bases outside the gene matches: 11. The germline V gene has CDR1 MRHNA and CDR2 SNTAGT. The CDR3 has 18 amino acids. CDR3 residues: CASSESGSLPPSTDTQYF. CDR3 DNA: TGTGCCAGCAGTGAGAGCGGGAGTCTACCACCAAGCACAGATACGCAGTATTTT.

This chain joins TRBV5-1 and TRBJ2-7; 14 bases match TRBD2. V trimming: 4 bases; J trimming: 4 bases; junction bases outside the gene matches: 4. CDR3 length: 15 residues. Germline CDR1 and CDR2: SGHRS and YFSETQ. The CDR3 region is CASSGGTSGRYEQYF. The CDR3 DNA reads as TGCGCCAGCAGCGGGGGGACTAGCGGGAGATACGAGCAGTACTTC.

The chain couples TRBV28 to TRBJ1-4, with a tentative D call TRBD1 (5 bases). V lost 7 bases, J lost 7 bases, and 13 bases lay in between. There are 13 residues in the CDR3. The V gene's germline CDR1 is MDHEN and CDR2 SYDVKM. The CDR3 DNA sequence: TGTGCCAGCACCGGAGCTAGGGGTGAAAAACTGTTTTTT. It yields the protein CASTGARGEKLFF.

The V and J genes are TRBV4-2 and TRBJ2-1, with 11 bases aligning to TRBD2. Germline values: CDR1 LGHNA, CDR2 YNFKEQ. Trimming at V came to 1 base and at J to 10 bases, leaving 15 bases not matched to a gene. CDR3 length: 18 residues. CDR3 protein: CASSQVLRVSGGAREQFF. In DNA, the CDR3 is TGTGCCAGCAGCCAAGTCCTCAGGGTTAGCGGGGGGGCAAGGGAGCAGTTCTTC.